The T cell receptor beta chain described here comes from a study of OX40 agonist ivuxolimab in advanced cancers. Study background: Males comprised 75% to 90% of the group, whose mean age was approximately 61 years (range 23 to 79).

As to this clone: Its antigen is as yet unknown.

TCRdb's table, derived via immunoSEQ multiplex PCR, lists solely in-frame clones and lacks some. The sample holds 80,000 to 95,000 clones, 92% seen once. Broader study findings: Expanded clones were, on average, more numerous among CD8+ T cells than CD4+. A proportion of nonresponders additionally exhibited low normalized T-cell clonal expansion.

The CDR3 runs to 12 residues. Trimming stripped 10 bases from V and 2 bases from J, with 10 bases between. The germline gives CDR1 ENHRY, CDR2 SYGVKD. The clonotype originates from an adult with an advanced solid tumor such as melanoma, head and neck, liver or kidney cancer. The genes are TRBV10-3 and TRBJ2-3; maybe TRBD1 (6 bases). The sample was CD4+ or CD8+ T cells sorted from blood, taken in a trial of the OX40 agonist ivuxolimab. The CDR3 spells CATGDNTDTQYF. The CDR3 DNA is TGTGCCACAGGGGATAACACAGATACGCAGTATTTT.